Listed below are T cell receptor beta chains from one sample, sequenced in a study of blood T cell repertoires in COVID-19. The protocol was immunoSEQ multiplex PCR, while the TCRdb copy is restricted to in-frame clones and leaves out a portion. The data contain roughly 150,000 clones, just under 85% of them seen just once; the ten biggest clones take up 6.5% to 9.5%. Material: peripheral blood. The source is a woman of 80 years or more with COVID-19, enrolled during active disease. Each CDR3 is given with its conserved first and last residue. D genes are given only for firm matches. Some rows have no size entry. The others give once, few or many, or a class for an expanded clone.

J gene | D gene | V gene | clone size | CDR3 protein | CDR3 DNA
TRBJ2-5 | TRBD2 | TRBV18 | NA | CASSPQGLAPETQYF | TGTGCCAGCTCACCTCAGGGACTAGCCCCGGAGACCCAGTACTTC
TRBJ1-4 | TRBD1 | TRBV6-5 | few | CASCSDRGYEKLFF | TGTGCCAGCTGTTCTGACAGGGGTTATGAAAAACTGTTTTTT
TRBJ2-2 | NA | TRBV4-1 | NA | CASSQDSWLGATTGELFF | TGCGCCAGCAGCCAAGATTCATGGCTGGGGGCGACCACCGGGGAGCTGTTTTTT
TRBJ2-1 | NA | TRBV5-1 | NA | CASSLALRGYENEQFF | TGCGCCAGCAGCTTGGCCCTAAGGGGTTACGAGAATGAGCAGTTCTTC
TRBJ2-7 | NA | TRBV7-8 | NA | CASSLAQGGEQYF | TGTGCCAGCAGCTTAGCGCAGGGGGGCGAGCAGTACTTC
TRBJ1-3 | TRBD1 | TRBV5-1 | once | CASSSAYRGSSGNTIYF | TGCGCCAGCAGCTCAGCGTACAGGGGGAGCTCTGGAAACACCATATATTTT
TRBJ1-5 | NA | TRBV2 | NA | CASSEVSGRNQPQHF | TGTGCCAGCAGTGAAGTTTCAGGGCGCAATCAGCCCCAGCATTTT
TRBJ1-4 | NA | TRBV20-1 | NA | CSVQGKLFF | TGCAGTGTCCAGGGAAAACTGTTTTTT
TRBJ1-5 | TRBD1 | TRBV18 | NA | CASSQGTGGNQPQHF | TGTGCCAGCTCCCAAGGGACAGGGGGCAATCAGCCCCAGCATTTT
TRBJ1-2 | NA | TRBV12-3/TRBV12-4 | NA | CASSRSGAYTF | TGTGCCAGCAGTCGGAGCGGGGCCTACACCTTC
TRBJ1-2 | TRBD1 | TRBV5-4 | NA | CASSLRQGDYGYTF | TGTGCCAGCAGCTTGAGACAGGGGGACTATGGCTACACCTTC
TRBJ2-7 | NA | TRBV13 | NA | CASSITDRLVDVEQYF | TGTGCCAGCAGCATCACTGACAGACTGGTGGATGTCGAGCAGTACTTC
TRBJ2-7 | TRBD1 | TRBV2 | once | CASSGQGGIYEQYF | TGTGCCAGCAGTGGACAGGGGGGGATCTACGAGCAGTACTTC
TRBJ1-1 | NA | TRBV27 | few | CASSADRRPTTEAFF | TGTGCCAGCAGTGCAGACAGGCGACCCACCACTGAAGCTTTCTTT
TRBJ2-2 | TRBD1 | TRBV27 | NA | CASSWDRSNTGELFF | TGTGCCAGCAGTTGGGACAGATCGAACACCGGGGAGCTGTTTTTT
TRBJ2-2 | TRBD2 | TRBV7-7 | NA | CASSLAGVGPTNTGELFF | TGTGCTAGCAGCTTAGCGGGCGTGGGCCCGACGAACACCGGGGAGCTGTTTTTT
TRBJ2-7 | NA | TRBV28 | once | CASSLGWDKQYF | TGTGCCAGCAGTTTAGGGTGGGACAAGCAGTACTTC
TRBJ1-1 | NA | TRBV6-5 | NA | CASSYGRERTEAFF | TGTGCCAGCAGTTACGGGCGGGAGAGAACTGAAGCTTTCTTT
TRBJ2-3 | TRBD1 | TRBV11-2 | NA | CASSFGQGRLIF | TGTGCCAGCAGCTTCGGACAGGGGCGCCTAATTTTT
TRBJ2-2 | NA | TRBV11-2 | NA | CASSFQLLTGELFF | TGTGCCAGCAGCTTCCAACTTCTAACCGGGGAGCTGTTTTTT
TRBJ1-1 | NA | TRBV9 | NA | CASSPLGQNTEAFF | TGTGCCAGCAGCCCCCTAGGCCAGAACACTGAAGCTTTCTTT
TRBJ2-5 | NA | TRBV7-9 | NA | CASSPGGSLETQYF | TGTGCCAGCAGCCCTGGGGGGAGTTTAGAGACCCAGTACTTC
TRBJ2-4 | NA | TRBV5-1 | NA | CASSSTQGLSPLLF | TGCGCCAGCAGCTCGACTCAAGGACTCTCGCCCCTTCTCTTC
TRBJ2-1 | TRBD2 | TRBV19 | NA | CASSRSGLAGDRLTYNEQFF | TGTGCCAGTAGCAGGTCTGGGCTAGCGGGAGACCGGCTCACCTACAATGAGCAGTTCTTC